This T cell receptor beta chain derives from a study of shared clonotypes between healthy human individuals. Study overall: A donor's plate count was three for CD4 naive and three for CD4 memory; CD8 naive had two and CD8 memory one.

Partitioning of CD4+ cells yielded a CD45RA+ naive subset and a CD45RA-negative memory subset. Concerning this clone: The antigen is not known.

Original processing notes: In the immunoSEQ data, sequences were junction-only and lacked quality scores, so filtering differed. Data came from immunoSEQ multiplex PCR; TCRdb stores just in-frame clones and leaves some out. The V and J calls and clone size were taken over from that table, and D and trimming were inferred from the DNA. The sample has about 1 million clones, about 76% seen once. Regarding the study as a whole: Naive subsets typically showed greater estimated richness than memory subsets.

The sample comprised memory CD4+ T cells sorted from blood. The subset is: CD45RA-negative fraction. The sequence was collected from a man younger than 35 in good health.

For the CDR3, the DNA is TGCAGCGGTGGACAGGCCTTCACCGGGGAGCTGTTTTTT. Its protein is CSGGQAFTGELFF. V gene TRBV29-1 combines with J gene TRBJ2-2; 7 bases match TRBD1. Germline loops: CDR1 SQVTM, CDR2 ANQGSEA. The CDR3 is 13 residues long. V trimming: 7 bases; J trimming: 4 bases; junction bases outside the gene matches: 6.